A selection of T cell receptor beta chains follows, all from one sample in a study of blood T cells in healthy people across ages. Using its own MiXCR run on the 5' RACE reads, TCRdb lists one record per CDR3 protein. The sample lists approximately 1,000,000 distinct CDR3 sequences; around 43% were seen once. The sample was blood. Receptors were obtained from a woman aged 60 to 75 in good health. Both conserved end residues are part of each CDR3. The D gene is left open where the match is weak.

CDR3aa | v_gene | len | d_gene | j_gene
CAISVSGGYNEQFF | TRBV10-3 | 14 | TRBD2 | TRBJ2-1
CAIRGTSGRTGDGEQFF | TRBV10-3 | 17 | TRBD2 | TRBJ2-1
CASSPRTNQETQYF | TRBV5-1 | 14 | . | TRBJ2-5
CSATSRDRGLFTQYF | TRBV20-1 | 15 | TRBD1 | TRBJ2-3
CASSFSRTVNSPLHF | TRBV27 | 15 | . | TRBJ1-6
CASSLEGSPYF | TRBV7-9 | 11 | . | TRBJ2-3
CASSPVDRGGYGYTF | TRBV18 | 15 | TRBD1 | TRBJ1-2
CASSPGDRGRLEQFF | TRBV27 | 15 | TRBD1 | TRBJ2-1
CASSPRDSSNEQYF | TRBV18 | 14 | TRBD1 | .
CSARDLGKITDTQYF | TRBV20-1 | 15 | . | TRBJ2-3
CASSQAAWGANVLTF | TRBV14 | 15 | . | TRBJ2-6
CASSKEPGQGASRSPLHF | TRBV6-1 | 18 | TRBD1 | TRBJ1-6
CASSQPGSGGPTNYKEQFF | TRBV4-2 | 19 | TRBD2 | TRBJ2-1
CASSQETPGGYTF | TRBV3-1 | 13 | . | TRBJ1-2
CASSVAWGGRQDEQFF | TRBV9 | 16 | TRBD2 | TRBJ2-1
CSAEGEGFSNEQFF | TRBV20-1 | 14 | . | TRBJ2-1
CASSVPGQTTEAFF | TRBV6-1 | 14 | TRBD1 | TRBJ1-1
CASTPGLGNQPQHF | TRBV12-3/TRBV12-4 | 14 | . | TRBJ1-5
CASTTGAGGGQYF | TRBV6-5 | 13 | . | TRBJ2-7
CASSVEGTSTTDTQYF | TRBV9 | 16 | TRBD2 | TRBJ2-3
CASSPRGGAVDTQYF | TRBV27 | 15 | . | TRBJ2-3
CASSDGSSSETQYF | TRBV6-6 | 14 | . | TRBJ2-5
CASSLYRVSYEQYF | TRBV28 | 14 | . | TRBJ2-7
CSAMHSPTGGYTF | TRBV20-1 | 13 | . | TRBJ1-2
CASSSAVGQGRETQYF | TRBV28 | 16 | . | TRBJ2-5
CASRGKGAPNEKLFF | TRBV2 | 15 | TRBD1 | TRBJ1-4
CASSKDSGGTSGRVPDYEQYF | TRBV21-1 | 21 | . | TRBJ2-7
CSAPDGNNEQYF | TRBV20-1 | 12 | . | TRBJ2-7
CASSPSMEKLFF | TRBV28 | 12 | . | TRBJ1-4
CASSYTSGRYNEQFF | TRBV6-5 | 15 | TRBD2 | TRBJ2-1
CASSFFHSDTQYF | TRBV2 | 13 | . | TRBJ2-3
CASSPQGRTTEAFF | TRBV7-3 | 14 | . | TRBJ1-1
CASSPSTGRGGNQPQHF | TRBV27 | 17 | TRBD1 | TRBJ1-5
CASSEWGENNEQFF | TRBV6-4 | 14 | . | TRBJ2-1
CAISESRGLAGETQYF | TRBV10-3 | 16 | TRBD2 | TRBJ2-5
CASSPIPQSSGNTIYF | TRBV18 | 16 | . | TRBJ1-3
CSVKDQSWTTQPRYQETQYF | TRBV29-1 | 20 | . | TRBJ2-5
CSAPFPGQGGYTF | TRBV20-1 | 13 | TRBD1 | TRBJ1-2
CASSSGSRLSSSTEAFF | TRBV12-3/TRBV12-4 | 17 | . | TRBJ1-1
CAIRGDSNNEQFF | TRBV10-3 | 13 | TRBD1 | TRBJ2-1
CSAKKGPDTQYF | TRBV29-1 | 12 | . | TRBJ2-3
CASSQERGPSNQPQHF | TRBV4-3 | 16 | . | TRBJ1-5
CASSLGVGNNEQFF | TRBV27 | 14 | . | TRBJ2-1
CSVEKDYNEQFF | TRBV29-1 | 12 | . | TRBJ2-1
CSASQDRSSYGYTF | TRBV20-1 | 14 | . | TRBJ1-2
CSVQFGLGHNTDTQYF | TRBV29-1 | 16 | TRBD2 | TRBJ2-3
CASSLALRGQAFF | TRBV12-3/TRBV12-4 | 13 | TRBD1 | TRBJ1-1
CASSLNHEKLFF | TRBV4-1 | 12 | . | TRBJ1-4
CATSSPPRGDNEQFF | TRBV15 | 15 | . | TRBJ2-1
CSARTDRVRTDTQYF | TRBV20-1 | 15 | TRBD1 | TRBJ2-3
CASTPGQGPNTEAFF | TRBV5-1 | 15 | TRBD1 | TRBJ1-1
CASSLPGPSSKGIQYF | TRBV28 | 16 | . | TRBJ2-4
CSARDIVPGQGNNEQYF | TRBV20-1 | 17 | TRBD1 | TRBJ2-7